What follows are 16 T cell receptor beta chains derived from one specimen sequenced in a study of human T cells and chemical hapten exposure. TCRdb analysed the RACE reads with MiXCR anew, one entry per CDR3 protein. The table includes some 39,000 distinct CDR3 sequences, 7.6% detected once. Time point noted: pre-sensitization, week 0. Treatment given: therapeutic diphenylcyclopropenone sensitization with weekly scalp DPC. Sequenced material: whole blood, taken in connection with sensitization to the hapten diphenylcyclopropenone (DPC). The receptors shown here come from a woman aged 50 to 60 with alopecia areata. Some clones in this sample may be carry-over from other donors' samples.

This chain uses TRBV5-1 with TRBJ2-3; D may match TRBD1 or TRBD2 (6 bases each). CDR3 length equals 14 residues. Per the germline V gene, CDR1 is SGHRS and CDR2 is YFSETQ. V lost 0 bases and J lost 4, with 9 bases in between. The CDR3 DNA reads TGCGCCAGCAGCTTGGTCGGGGGCGCAGATACGCAGTATTTT. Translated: CASSLVGGADTQYF.

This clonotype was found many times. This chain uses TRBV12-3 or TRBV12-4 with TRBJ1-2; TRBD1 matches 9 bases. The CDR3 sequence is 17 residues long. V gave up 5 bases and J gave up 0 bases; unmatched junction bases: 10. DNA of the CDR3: TGTGCCAGCAGTACTCGGACAGGGGATCTCGCTAACTATGGCTACACCTTC. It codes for CASSTRTGDLANYGYTF.

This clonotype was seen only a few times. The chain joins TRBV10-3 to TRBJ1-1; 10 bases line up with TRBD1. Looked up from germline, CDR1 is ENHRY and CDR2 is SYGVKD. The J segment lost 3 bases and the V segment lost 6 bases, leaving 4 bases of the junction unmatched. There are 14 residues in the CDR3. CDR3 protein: CAIRRQGADTEAFF. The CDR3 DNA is TGTGCCATCAGAAGACAGGGGGCGGACACTGAAGCTTTCTTT.

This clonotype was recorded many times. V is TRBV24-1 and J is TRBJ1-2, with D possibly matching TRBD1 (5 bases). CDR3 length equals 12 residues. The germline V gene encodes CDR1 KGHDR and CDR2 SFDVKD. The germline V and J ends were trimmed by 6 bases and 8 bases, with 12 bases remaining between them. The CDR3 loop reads CATSRPGDGYTF. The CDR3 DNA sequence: TGTGCCACCAGTCGGCCGGGGGACGGCTACACCTTC.

The chain's CDR3 is CASSQGLRETQYF. CDR3 nucleotide sequence: TGTGCCAGCAGCCAAGGGCTCCGGGAGACCCAGTACTTC. V gene TRBV3-1 combines with J gene TRBJ2-5; D unresolved. This CDR3 is built from 13 residues. The V end lost 1 base, the J end lost 5 bases, and 8 bases lay between the germline ends. The germline V gene encodes CDR1 LGHDT and CDR2 YNNKEL (reference sequence).

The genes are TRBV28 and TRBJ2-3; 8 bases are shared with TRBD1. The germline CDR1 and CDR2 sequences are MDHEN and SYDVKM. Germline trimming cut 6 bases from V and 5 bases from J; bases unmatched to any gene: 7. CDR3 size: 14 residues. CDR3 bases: TGTGCCAGCAGATTCCCAGGGGGCAAAGATACGCAGTATTTT. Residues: CASRFPGGKDTQYF.

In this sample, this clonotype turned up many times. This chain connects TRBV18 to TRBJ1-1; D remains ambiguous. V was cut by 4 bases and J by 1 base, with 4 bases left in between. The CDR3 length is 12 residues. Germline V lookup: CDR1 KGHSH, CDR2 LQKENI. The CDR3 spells CASSLSNTEAFF. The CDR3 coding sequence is TGTGCCAGCTCACTCTCGAACACTGAAGCTTTCTTT.

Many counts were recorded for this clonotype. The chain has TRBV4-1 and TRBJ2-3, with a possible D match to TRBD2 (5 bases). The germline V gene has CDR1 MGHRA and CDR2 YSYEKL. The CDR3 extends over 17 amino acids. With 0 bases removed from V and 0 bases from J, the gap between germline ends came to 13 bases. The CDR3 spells CASSQEFRAASTDTQYF. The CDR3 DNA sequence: TGCGCCAGCAGCCAAGAATTTCGAGCGGCAAGCACAGATACGCAGTATTTT.

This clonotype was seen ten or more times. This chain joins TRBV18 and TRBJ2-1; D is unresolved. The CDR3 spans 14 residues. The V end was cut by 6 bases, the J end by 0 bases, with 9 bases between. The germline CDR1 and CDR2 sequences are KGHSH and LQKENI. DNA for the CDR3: TGTGCCAGCTCGGGCGGAGCCTCCTACAATGAGCAGTTCTTC. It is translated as CASSGGASYNEQFF.

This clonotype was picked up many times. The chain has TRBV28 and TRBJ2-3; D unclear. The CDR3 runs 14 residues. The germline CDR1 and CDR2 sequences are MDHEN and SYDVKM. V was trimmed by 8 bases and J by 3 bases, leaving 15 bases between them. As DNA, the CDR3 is TGTGCCAGCGGTACTACCAGTCGGACAGATACGCAGTATTTT. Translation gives CASGTTSRTDTQYF.

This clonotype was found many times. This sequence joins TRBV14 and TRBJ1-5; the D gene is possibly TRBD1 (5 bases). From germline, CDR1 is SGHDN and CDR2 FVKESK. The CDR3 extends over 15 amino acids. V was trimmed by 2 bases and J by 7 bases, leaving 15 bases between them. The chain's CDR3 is CASSQIGGGEQPQHF. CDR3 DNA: TGTGCCAGCAGCCAAATAGGCGGAGGGGAACAGCCCCAGCATTTT.

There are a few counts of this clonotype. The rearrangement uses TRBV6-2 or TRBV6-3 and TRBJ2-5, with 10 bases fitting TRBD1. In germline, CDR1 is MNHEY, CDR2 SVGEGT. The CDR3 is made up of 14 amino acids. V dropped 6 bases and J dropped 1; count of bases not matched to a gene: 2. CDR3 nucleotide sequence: TGTGCCAGCAGGAGGACAGGGGGCCAAGAGACCCAGTACTTC. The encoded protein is CASRRTGGQETQYF.

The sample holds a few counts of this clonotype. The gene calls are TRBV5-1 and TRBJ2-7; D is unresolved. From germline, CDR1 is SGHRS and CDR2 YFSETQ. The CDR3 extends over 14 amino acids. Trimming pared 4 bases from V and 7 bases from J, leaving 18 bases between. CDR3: CASSMDPSLREQYF. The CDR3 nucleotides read TGCGCCAGCAGCATGGACCCCAGTCTGAGAGAGCAGTACTTC.

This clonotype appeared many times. CDR3 region: CASTLGAATEAFF. CDR3 DNA: TGTGCCAGCACTCTCGGGGCGGCCACTGAAGCTTTCTTT. V and J are TRBV2 and TRBJ1-1; D is perhaps TRBD1 (5 bases). Per germline, CDR1 SNHLY and CDR2 FYNNEI. Trimming took off 7 bases at V and 4 bases at J, with 13 bases between the two ends. The CDR3 runs 13 residues.

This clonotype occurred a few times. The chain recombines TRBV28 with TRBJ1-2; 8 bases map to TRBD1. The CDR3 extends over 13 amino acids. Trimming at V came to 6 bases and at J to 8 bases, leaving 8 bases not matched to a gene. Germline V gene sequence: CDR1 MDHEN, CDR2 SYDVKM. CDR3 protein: CASSPGGTVGYTF. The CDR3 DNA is TGTGCCAGCAGCCCAGGGGGCACGGTCGGCTACACCTTC.

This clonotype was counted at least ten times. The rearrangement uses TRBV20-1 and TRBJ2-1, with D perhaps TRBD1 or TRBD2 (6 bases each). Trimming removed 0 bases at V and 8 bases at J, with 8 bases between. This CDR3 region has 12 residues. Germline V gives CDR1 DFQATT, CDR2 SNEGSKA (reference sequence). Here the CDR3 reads CSAREGGHEQFF. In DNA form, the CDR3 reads TGCAGTGCTAGAGAGGGGGGCCATGAGCAGTTCTTC.